By frequency, the clone carrying this T cell receptor beta chain registers medium-sized. The data are from a study of human CD8 memory T cell subsets. Germline V gives CDR1 MNHEY, CDR2 SMNVEV (reference sequence). The CDR3 extends over 13 amino acids. UMI-labeled 5' RACE generated the TCR beta libraries. No DNA is given; TCRdb re-called the 5' RACE reads and lists each CDR3 protein once. This sample contains under 14,000 distinct CDR3 sequences. The chain employs TRBV27 and TRBJ2-2. The sequence was collected from a human donor in good health. Sequencing used CD8+ T cells from PBMCs. The CDR3 is CASTKGNTGELFF.